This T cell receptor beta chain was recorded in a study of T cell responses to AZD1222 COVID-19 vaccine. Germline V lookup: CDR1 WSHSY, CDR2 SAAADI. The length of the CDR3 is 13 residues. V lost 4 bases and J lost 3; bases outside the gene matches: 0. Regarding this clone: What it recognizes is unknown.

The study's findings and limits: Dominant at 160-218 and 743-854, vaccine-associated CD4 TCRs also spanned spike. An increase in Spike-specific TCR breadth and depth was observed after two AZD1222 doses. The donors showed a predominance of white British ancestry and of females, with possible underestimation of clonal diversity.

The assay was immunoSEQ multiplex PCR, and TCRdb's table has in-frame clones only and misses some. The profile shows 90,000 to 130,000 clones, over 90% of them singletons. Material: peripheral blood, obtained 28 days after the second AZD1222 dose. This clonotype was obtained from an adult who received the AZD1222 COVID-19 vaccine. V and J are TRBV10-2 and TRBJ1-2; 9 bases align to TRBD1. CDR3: CASSGTGDYGYTF. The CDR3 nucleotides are TGCGCCAGCAGTGGGACAGGGGACTATGGCTACACCTTC.